The clone carrying this T cell receptor (beta chain) ranks as medium-sized. The antigen remains undetermined. TCRdb used MiXCR to reprocess the 5' RACE reads, holding one entry per CDR3 protein. In the table there are a few hundred thousand distinct CDR3 sequences, approximately 20% of which are singletons. This sample was included in a study of CD8 T cells in ankylosing spondylitis. General observations from the study: Among TCR beta sequences, a motif of under 10 highly homologous variants appeared characteristic of ankylosing spondylitis blood.

The CDR3 is 13 residues long. Germline loops: CDR1 MNHEY, CDR2 SMNVEV (reference sequence). Trimming stripped 3 bases from V and 2 bases from J, with 8 bases between. The sequenced sample consisted of blood, either unsorted or a sorted T cell fraction (not recorded which). This sequence was found in a male donor with ankylosing spondylitis. V gene TRBV27 combines with J gene TRBJ2-7; a weak D match, TRBD1 (6 bases). The CDR3 DNA is TGTGCCAGCAGTTTTGAGGGGGCCTACGAGCAGTACTTC. Amino acid sequence: CASSFEGAYEQYF.